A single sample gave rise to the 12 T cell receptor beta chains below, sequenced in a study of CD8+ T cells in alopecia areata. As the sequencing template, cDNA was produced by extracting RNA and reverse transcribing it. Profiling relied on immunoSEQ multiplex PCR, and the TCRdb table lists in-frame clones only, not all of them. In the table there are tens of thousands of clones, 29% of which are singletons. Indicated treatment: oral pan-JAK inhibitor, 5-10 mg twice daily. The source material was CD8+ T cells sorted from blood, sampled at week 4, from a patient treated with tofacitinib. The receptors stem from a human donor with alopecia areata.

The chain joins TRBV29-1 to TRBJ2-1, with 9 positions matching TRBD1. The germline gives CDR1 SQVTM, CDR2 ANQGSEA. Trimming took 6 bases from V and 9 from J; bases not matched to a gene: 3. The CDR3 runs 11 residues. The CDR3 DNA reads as TGCAGCGTCCGACAGGGGGGTGAGCAGTTCTTC. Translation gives CSVRQGGEQFF.

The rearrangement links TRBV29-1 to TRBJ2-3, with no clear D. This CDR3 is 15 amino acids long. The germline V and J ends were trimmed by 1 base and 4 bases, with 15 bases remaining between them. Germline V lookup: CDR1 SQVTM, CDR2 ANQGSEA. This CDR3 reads CSVEGQGPVPDTQYF. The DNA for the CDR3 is TGCAGCGTTGAAGGCCAAGGACCTGTCCCAGATACGCAGTATTTT.

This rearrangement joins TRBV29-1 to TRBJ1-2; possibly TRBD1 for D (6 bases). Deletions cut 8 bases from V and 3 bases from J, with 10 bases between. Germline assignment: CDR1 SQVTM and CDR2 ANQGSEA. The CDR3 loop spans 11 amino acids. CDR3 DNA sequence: TGCAGCACTTGGACAGACTATGGCTACACCTTC. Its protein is CSTWTDYGYTF.

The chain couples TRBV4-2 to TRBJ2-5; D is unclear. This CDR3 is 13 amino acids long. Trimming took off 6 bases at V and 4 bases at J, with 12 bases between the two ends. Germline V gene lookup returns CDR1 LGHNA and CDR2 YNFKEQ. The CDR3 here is CASSGGLLETQYF. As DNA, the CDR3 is TGTGCCAGCAGTGGTGGGTTGTTAGAGACCCAGTACTTC.

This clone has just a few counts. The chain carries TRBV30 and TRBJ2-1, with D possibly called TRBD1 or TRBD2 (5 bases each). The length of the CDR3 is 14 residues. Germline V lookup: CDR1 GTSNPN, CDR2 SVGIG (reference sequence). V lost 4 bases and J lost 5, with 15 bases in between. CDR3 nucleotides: TGTGCCTGGAATCTGGGGACGAAAGACAATGAGCAGTTCTTC. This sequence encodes CAWNLGTKDNEQFF.

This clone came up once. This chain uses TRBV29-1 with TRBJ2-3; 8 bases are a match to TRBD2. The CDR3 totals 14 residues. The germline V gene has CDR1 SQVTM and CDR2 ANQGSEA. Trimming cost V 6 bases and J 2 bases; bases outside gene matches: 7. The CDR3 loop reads CSVPAGEITDTQYF. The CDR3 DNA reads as TGCAGCGTCCCAGCGGGAGAGATCACAGATACGCAGTATTTT.

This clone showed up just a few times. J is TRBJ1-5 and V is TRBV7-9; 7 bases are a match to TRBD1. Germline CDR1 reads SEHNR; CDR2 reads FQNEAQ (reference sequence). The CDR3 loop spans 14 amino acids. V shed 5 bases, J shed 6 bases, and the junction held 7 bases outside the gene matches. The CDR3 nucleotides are TGTGCCAGCAGCACCGGACAGGAGGTTCAGCCCCAGCATTTT. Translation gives CASSTGQEVQPQHF.

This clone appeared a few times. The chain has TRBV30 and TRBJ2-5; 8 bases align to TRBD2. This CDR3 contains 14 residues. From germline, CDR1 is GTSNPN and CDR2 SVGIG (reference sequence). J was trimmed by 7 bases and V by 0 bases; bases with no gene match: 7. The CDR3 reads CAWSVGAGDGTQYF. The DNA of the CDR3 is TGTGCCTGGAGTGTCGGAGCGGGAGATGGGACCCAGTACTTC.

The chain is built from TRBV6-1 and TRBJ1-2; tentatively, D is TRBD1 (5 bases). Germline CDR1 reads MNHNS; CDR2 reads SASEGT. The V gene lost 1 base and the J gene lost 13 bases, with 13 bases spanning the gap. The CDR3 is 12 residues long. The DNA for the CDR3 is TGTGCCAGCAGTGAAGGGGTGGCGGACACCACCTTC. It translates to CASSEGVADTTF.

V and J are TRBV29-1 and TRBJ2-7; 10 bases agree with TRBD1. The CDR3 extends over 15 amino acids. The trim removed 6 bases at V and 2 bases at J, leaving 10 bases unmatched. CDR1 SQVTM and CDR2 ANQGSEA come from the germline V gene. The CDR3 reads CSVALRDRGTYEQYF. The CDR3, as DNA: TGCAGCGTCGCACTCAGGGACAGGGGTACCTACGAGCAGTACTTC.

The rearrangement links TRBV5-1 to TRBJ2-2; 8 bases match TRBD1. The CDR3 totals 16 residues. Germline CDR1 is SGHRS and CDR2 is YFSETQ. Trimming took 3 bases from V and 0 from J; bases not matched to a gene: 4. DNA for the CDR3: TGCGCCAGCAGCTGGCCGGACAGGGCGAACACCGGGGAGCTGTTTTTT. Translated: CASSWPDRANTGELFF.

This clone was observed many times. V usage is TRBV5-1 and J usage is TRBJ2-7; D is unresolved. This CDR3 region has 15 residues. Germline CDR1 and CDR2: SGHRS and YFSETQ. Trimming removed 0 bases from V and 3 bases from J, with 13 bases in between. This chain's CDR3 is CASSLEGLLHYEQYF. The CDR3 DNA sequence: TGCGCCAGCAGCTTGGAGGGATTACTACACTACGAGCAGTACTTC.